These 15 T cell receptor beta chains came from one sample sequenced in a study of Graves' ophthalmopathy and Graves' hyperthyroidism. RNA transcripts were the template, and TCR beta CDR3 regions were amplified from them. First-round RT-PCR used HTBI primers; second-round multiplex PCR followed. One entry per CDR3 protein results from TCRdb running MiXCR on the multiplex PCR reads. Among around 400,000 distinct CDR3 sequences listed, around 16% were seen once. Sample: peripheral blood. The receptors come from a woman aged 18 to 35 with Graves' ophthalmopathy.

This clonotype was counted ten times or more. The CDR3 loop is CASSFPGGELFF. CDR3 DNA: TGTGCCAGCAGCTTTCCCGGCGGGGAGCTGTTTTTT. The chain carries TRBV7-9 and TRBJ2-2; D call uncertain. The CDR3 runs 12 residues. Trimming took 3 bases from V and 7 from J, leaving 6 bases between them. The V gene's germline CDR1 is SEHNR and CDR2 FQNEAQ (reference sequence).

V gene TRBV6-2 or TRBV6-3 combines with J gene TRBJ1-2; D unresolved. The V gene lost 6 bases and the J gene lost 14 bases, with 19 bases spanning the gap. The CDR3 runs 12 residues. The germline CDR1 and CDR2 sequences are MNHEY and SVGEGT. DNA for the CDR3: TGTGCCAGCAGGGAGTTCGTGGACGCGGAAACCTTC. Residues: CASREFVDAETF.

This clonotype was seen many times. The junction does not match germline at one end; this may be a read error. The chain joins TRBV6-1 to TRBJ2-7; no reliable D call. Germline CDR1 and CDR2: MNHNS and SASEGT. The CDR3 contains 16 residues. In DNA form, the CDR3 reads TGTGCCGGCAGTGAATTAGGTGGGCTCAATTCCTACGAGCAGTACTTC. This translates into CAGSELGGLNSYEQYF.

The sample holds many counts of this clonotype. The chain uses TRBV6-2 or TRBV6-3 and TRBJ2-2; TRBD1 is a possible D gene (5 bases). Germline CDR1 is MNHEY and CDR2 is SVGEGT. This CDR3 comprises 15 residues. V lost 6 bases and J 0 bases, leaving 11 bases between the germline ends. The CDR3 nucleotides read TGTGCCAGCAGGCGACAGATCTCGAACACCGGGGAGCTGTTTTTT. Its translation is CASRRQISNTGELFF.

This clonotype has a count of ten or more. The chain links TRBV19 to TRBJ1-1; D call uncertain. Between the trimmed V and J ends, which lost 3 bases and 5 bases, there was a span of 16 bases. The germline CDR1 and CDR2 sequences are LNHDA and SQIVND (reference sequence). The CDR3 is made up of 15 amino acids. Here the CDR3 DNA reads TGTGCCAGTAGTATCTCGGGCTGGGCGGGGACTGAAGCTTTCTTT. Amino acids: CASSISGWAGTEAFF.

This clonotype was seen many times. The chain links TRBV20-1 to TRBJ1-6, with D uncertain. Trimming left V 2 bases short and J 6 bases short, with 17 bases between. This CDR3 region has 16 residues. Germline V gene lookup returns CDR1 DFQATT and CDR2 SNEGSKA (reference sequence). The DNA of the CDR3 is TGCAGTGCTAGATCGGCAGCCGGTGTCACTAATTCACCCCTCCACTTT. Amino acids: CSARSAAGVTNSPLHF.

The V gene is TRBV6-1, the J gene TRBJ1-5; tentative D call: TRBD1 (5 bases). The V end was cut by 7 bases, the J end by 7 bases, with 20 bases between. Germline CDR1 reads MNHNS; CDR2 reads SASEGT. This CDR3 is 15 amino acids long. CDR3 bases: TGTGCCAGCACCAGGACACCCTCCCACGGGCAGCCCCAGCATTTT. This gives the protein CASTRTPSHGQPQHF.

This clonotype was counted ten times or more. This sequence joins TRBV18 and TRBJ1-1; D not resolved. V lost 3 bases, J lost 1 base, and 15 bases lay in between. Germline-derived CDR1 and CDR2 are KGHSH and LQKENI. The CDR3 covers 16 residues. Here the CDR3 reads CASSPLPGPKNTEAFF. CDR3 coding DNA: TGTGCCAGCTCACCTTTACCGGGCCCGAAGAACACTGAAGCTTTCTTT.

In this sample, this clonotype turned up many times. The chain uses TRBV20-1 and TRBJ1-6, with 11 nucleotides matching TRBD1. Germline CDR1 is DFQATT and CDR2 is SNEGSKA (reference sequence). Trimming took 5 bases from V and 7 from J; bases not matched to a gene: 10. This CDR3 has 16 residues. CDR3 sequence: CSAPTRTGGLNSPLHF. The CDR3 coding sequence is TGCAGTGCTCCTACCCGGACAGGGGGCCTAAATTCACCCCTCCACTTT.

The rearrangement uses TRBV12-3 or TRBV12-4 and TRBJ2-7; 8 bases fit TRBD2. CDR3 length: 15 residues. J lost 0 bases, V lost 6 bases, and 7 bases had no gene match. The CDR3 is CASRPSGSLSYEQYF. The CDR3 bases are TGTGCCAGCAGACCGAGCGGGAGCCTCTCCTACGAGCAGTACTTC.

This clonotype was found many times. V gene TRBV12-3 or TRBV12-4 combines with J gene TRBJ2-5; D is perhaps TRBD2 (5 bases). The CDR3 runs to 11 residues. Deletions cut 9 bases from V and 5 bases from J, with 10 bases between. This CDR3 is CASGRGETQYF. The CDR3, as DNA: TGTGCCAGTGGGAGAGGGGAGACCCAGTACTTC.

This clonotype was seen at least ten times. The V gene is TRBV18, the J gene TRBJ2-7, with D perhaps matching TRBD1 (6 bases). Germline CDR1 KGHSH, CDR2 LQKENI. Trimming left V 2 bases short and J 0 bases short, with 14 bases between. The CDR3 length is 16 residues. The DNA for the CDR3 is TGTGCCAGCTCACCATTTCCTGGACAGTTCTCCTACGAGCAGTACTTC. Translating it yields CASSPFPGQFSYEQYF. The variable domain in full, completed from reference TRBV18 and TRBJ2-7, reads NAGVMQNPRHLVRRRGQEARLRCSPMKGHSHVYWYRQLPEEGLKFMVYLQKENIIDESGMPKERFSAEFPKEGPSILRIQQVVRGDSAAYFCASSPFPGQFSYEQYFGPGTRLTVT.

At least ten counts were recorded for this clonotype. DNA of the CDR3: TGCGCCAGCAGCTTGTCTTGGATGAACACTGAAGCTTTCTTT. It encodes CASSLSWMNTEAFF. The J gene is TRBJ1-1, the V gene TRBV5-1; no clear D. Germline V CDR1 and CDR2: SGHRS, YFSETQ. The V end was cut by 1 base, the J end by 0 bases, with 7 bases between. The CDR3 has 14 amino acids. The variable domain in full, with the rest retrieved from reference TRBV5-1 and TRBJ1-1, is KAGVTQTPRYLIKTRGQQVTLSCSPISGHRSVSWYQQTPGQGLQFLFEYFSETQRNKGNFPGRFSGRQFSNSRSEMNVSTLELGDSALYLCASSLSWMNTEAFFGQGTRLTVV.

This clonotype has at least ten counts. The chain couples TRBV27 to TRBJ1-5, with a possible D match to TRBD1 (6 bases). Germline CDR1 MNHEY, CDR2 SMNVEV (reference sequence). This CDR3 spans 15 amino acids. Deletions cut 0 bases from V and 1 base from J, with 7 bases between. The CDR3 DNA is TGTGCCAGCAGTTTATCGGGGGGCAGCAATCAGCCCCAGCATTTT. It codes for CASSLSGGSNQPQHF.

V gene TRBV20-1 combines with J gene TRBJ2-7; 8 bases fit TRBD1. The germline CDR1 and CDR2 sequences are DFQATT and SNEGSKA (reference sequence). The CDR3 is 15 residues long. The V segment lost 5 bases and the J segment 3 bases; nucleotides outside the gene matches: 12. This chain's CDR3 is CSAQRPGTGDYEQYF. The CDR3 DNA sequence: TGCAGTGCTCAGCGGCCCGGGACAGGAGACTACGAGCAGTACTTC.